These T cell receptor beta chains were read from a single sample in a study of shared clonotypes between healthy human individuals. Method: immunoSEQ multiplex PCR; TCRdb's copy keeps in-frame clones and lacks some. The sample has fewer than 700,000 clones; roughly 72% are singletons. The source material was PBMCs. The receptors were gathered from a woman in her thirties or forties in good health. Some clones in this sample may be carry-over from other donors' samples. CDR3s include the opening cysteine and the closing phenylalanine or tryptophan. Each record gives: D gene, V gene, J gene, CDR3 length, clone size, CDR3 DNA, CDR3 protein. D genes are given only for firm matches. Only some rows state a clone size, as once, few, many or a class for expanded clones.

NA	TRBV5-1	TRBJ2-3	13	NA	TGCGCCAGCAGCTCTGTACCCTCAGATACGCAGTATTTT	CASSSVPSDTQYF
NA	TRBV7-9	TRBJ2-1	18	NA	TGTGCCAGCAGCTACCTTCACTTCCGACAAGGCTCCTACAATGAGCAGTTCTTC	CASSYLHFRQGSYNEQFF
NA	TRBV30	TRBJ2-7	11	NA	TGTGCCTGGAGTGAGGGGTACGAGCAGTACTTC	CAWSEGYEQYF
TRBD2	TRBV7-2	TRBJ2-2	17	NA	TGTGCCAGCAGCTTAGACGTGTCTAGCGGGAGCTCCGGGGAGCTGTTTTTT	CASSLDVSSGSSGELFF
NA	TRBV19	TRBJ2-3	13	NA	TGTGCCAGTAGTCACCGGATCACAGATACGCAGTATTTT	CASSHRITDTQYF
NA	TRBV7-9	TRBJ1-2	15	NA	TGTGCCAGCAGCTTAGAAGCGACTGCGGTATATGGCTACACCTTC	CASSLEATAVYGYTF
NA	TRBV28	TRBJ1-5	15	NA	TGTGCCAGCAGTTTATACAGGGCGGGCAATCAGCCCCAGCATTTT	CASSLYRAGNQPQHF
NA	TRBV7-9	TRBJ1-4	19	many	TGTGCCAGCAGCTTATTCGGTGCAGGGGTTAGTGCAACTAATGAAAAACTGTTTTTT	CASSLFGAGVSATNEKLFF
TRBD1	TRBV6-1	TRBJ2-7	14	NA	TGTGCCAGCAGTCCACACGGACAGGGCGACGAGCAGTACTTC	CASSPHGQGDEQYF
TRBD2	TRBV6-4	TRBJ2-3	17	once	TGTGCCAGCAGTGTGTCAACTAGCGGGAGGGCCGCAGATACGCAGTATTTT	CASSVSTSGRAADTQYF
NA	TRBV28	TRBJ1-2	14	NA	TGTGCCAGCAGTCTGAGACCGGGGGGAGGAGGCTACACCTTC	CASSLRPGGGGYTF
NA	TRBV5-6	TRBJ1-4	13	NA	TGTGCCAGCAGCCTGCAGGGGAATGAAAAACTGTTTTTT	CASSLQGNEKLFF
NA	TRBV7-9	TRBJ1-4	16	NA	TGTGCCAGCAGCCCTGGCCCGGGCCAACGAAAGGGAAAACTGTTTTTT	CASSPGPGQRKGKLFF
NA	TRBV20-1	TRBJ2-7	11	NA	TGCAGTGCTTACTCCTCCTACGAGCAGTACTTC	CSAYSSYEQYF
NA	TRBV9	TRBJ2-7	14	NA	TGTGCCAGCAGCGTAGAGGCCGCGAGCTACGAGCAGTACTTC	CASSVEAASYEQYF
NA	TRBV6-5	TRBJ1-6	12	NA	TGTGCCAGCAGACCAGGGGATTCACCCCTCCACTTT	CASRPGDSPLHF
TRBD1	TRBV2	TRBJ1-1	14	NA	TGTGCCAGCAGGAACAGGGGGATGAACACTGAAGCTTTCTTT	CASRNRGMNTEAFF
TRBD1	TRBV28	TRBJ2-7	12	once	TGTGCCAGCAGTACCCAGGGGGTCGAGCAGTACTTC	CASSTQGVEQYF
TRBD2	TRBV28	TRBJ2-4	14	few	TGTGCCAGCAGTTTGAGCTCGGGAGGGGGAACTCAGTACTTC	CASSLSSGGGTQYF
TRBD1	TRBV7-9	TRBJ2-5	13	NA	TGTGCCAGCAGCAACAGGGGGCTTGAGACCCAGTACTTC	CASSNRGLETQYF
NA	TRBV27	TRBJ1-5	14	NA	TGTGCCAGCAGCCCCGACAGAAGCAATCAGCCCCAGCATTTT	CASSPDRSNQPQHF
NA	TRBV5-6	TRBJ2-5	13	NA	TGTGCCAGCAGCCCGGGACCCCTAGAGACCCAGTACTTC	CASSPGPLETQYF
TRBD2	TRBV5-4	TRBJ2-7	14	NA	TGTGCCAGCAGTCCGGGACTAGCGTCCTACGAGCAGTACTTC	CASSPGLASYEQYF
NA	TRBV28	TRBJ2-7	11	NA	TGTGCCAGCAGTCTCCGAGGAGTGCAGTACTTC	CASSLRGVQYF
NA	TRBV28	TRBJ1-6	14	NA	TGTGCCAGCGAGATGGGGGGAGTCAATTCACCCCTCCACTTT	CASEMGGVNSPLHF
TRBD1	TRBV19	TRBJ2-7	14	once	TGTGCCAGTAGTATAGGGGGACAGGGCTACGAGCAGTACTTC	CASSIGGQGYEQYF
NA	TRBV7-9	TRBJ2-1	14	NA	TGTGCCAGCAGCCCCGGGGTAGTCGAGGGTGAGCAGTTCTTC	CASSPGVVEGEQFF
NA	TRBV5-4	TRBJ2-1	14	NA	TGTGCCAGCAGCACCGGGGCTAAATACAATGAGCAGTTCTTC	CASSTGAKYNEQFF
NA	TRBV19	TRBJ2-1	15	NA	TGTGCCAGTACTAAGAGCGGACCCCTCATCAATGAGCAGTTCTTC	CASTKSGPLINEQFF
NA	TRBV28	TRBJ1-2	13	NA	TGTGCCAGCAGTCAGGTACGGCTCTATGGCTACACCTTC	CASSQVRLYGYTF
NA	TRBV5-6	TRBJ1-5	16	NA	TGTGCCAGCAGCTTAACAGGGTTGTATAGCAATCAGCCCCAGCATTTT	CASSLTGLYSNQPQHF
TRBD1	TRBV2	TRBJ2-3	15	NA	TGTGCCAGCATCCGACAGGGGCGAAGCACAGATACGCAGTATTTT	CASIRQGRSTDTQYF
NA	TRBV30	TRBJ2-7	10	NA	TGTGCCTGGAGCGAACTAGAGTTGTACTTC	CAWSELELYF
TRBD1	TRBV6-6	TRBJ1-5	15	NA	TGTGCCAGCAGTCCCACGGTCGGGACAGTCCAGCCCCAGCATTTT	CASSPTVGTVQPQHF
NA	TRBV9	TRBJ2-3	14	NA	TGTGCCAGCAGCGTAGGCACCCACACAGATACGCAGTATTTT	CASSVGTHTDTQYF
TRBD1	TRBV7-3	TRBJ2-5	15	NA	TGTGCCAGCAGCTCGACAGGGGGCTTAAAAGAGACCCAGTACTTC	CASSSTGGLKETQYF
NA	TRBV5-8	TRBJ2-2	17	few	TGTGCCAGCAGCCATACACGATACCTAATGGACACCGGGGAGCTGTTTTTT	CASSHTRYLMDTGELFF
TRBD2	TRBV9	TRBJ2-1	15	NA	TGTGCCAGCAGCGTAGATGGCGGGAGGTGGTATGAGCAGTTCTTC	CASSVDGGRWYEQFF
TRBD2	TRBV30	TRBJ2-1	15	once	TGTGCCTGGAGAGGTTTCCTAGCGGGCAACAATGAGCAGTTCTTC	CAWRGFLAGNNEQFF
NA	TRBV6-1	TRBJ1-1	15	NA	TGTGCCAGCAGCCGGATCGGACAGCCGAACACTGAAGCTTTCTTT	CASSRIGQPNTEAFF
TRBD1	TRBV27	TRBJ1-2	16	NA	TGTGCCAGCAGTTTGGGGACAGGGAGCGCAGCAGGGGGCTACACCTTC	CASSLGTGSAAGGYTF
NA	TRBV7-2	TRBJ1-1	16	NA	TGTGCCAGCAGCTTAGAGGCGGGGGTGACCCAACTGAAGGCTTTCTTT	CASSLEAGVTQLKAFF
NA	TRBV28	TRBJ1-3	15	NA	TGTGCCAGCAGTACAAGACAGTTCTCTGGAAACACCATATATTTT	CASSTRQFSGNTIYF
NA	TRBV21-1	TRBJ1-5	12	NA	TGTGCCACCGAGGGTTACAATCAGCCCCAGCATTTT	CATEGYNQPQHF
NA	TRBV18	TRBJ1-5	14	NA	TGTGCCAGCTCACCAAGCAGTAGCAATCAGCCCCAGCATTTT	CASSPSSSNQPQHF